This TCR beta chain was identified during a study of cytomegalovirus exposure and HLA in healthy donors. Points from the study as a whole: Previously analyzed data showed that most TCR beta V segments were productive at a frequency of about 87% or about 30%. Near-uniform donor sequencing depth was presumed by presence/absence analyses.

Healthy bone marrow donors made up the donor group. In germline, CDR1 is WNHNN, CDR2 SYGVQD (reference sequence). The CDR3 is 13 residues long. Trimming left V 3 bases short and J 6 bases short, with 9 bases between. About this clone itself: Its specificity is unknown.

In the PCR, 60 Vbeta and 13 Jbeta primers were used. The table came from immunoSEQ multiplex PCR; TCRdb's copy has only in-frame clones and leaves some out. The table counts some 72,000 clones; about 5% lies in the top ten. The V and J genes are TRBV10-1 and TRBJ2-1, with unresolved D. The sequence came from a man aged 40-49 years in good health and CMV-seronegative. Sequencing used PBMCs. The CDR3 sequence: CASSEGGLNEQFF. CDR3 nucleotides: TGCGCCAGCAGTGAAGGTGGGCTCAATGAGCAGTTCTTC.